The clone carrying this TCR beta chain is medium-sized (0.01 to 0.1%) within its sample. Specified time point: sample taken at primary tumor resection. This record belongs to a study of spatial heterogeneity in lung cancer. Individually, TCR cDNA molecules were each labelled with a unique molecular identifier. TCRdb redid the calling of the 5' RACE reads with MiXCR, one entry per CDR3 protein. Of under 1,500 distinct CDR3 sequences in the sample, 6.5% were seen once. This TCR was sampled from a male donor with early-stage non-small cell lung cancer. The source material was normal lung tissue next to the tumor, sampled at surgery.

The CDR3, as DNA: TGCAGTGTCGACAGGGGGGTGAATCAGCCCCAGCATTTT. Residues: CSVDRGVNQPQHF. The chain joins TRBV20-1 to TRBJ1-5, with TRBD1 matching 9 bases. Germline values: CDR1 DFQATT, CDR2 SNEGSKA (reference sequence). This CDR3 has 13 residues. With 7 bases clipped from V and 4 bases from J, the junction kept 5 bases outside the gene matches.